These 22 T cell receptor beta chains were sequenced from one sample in a study of cytomegalovirus exposure and HLA in healthy donors. PCR amplification relied on 60 Vbeta primers (plus 13 Jbeta primers). The data were produced by immunoSEQ multiplex PCR, yet TCRdb's version contains in-frame clones alone and is incomplete. Of about 200,000 clones in the sample, roughly 77% were seen once. The sequencing sample was made of PBMCs. These receptors came from a male donor in good health and CMV-seropositive.

The CDR3 is CASSWGTSEETQYF. The CDR3, as DNA: TGTGCCAGCAGCTGGGGGACTAGTGAGGAGACCCAGTACTTC. The V and J genes are TRBV5-4 and TRBJ2-5, with 8 bases matching TRBD2. V shed 3 bases, J shed 5 bases, and the junction held 6 bases outside the gene matches. The CDR3 is 14 residues long. In germline, CDR1 is SGHNT, CDR2 YYREEE (reference sequence). The whole variable domain, remainder taken from reference TRBV5-4 and TRBJ2-5, is ETGVTQSPTHLIKTRGQQVTLRCSSQSGHNTVSWYQQALGQGPQFIFQYYREEENGRGNFPPRFSGLQFPNYSSELNVNALELDDSALYLCASSWGTSEETQYFGPGTRLLVL.

The chain links TRBV7-3 to TRBJ1-1; D unresolved. Germline V gene sequence: CDR1 SGHTA, CDR2 FQGTGA. The CDR3 runs to 13 residues. With 4 bases removed from V and 1 base from J, the gap between germline ends came to 7 bases. The CDR3 DNA is TGTGCCAGCAGCTCCCTCGGGAACACTGAAGCTTTCTTT. It translates to CASSSLGNTEAFF.

Concerning this clone itself: One end of the junction varies from germline; a read error may be responsible. The chain links TRBV7-9 to TRBJ1-5; 11 bases match TRBD1. Germline lookup yields CDR1 SEHNR and CDR2 FQNEAQ (reference sequence). CDR3 length: 14 amino acids. CDR3 DNA sequence: TGTTCCAGCAGCCGGGACAGGGGGGATCAGCCCCAGCATTTT. Its protein is CSSSRDRGDQPQHF.

This rearrangement joins TRBV19 to TRBJ2-1; TRBD2 aligns across 14 bases. Per germline, CDR1 LNHDA and CDR2 SQIVND (reference sequence). J gave up 9 bases and V 4 bases, and 11 bases lay outside the gene matches. The CDR3 is made up of 17 amino acids. The CDR3 loop is CASSTAGTSGSRAEQFF. The CDR3 DNA reads as TGTGCCAGTAGTACTGCAGGGACTAGCGGGAGTCGAGCTGAGCAGTTCTTC.

This clone was detected once. The genes are TRBV2 and TRBJ2-7, with a weak D call TRBD1 (6 bases). CDR1 is SNHLY and CDR2 is FYNNEI in the germline V gene. The V end lost 7 bases, the J end lost 4 bases, and 11 bases lay between the germline ends. The CDR3 runs 12 residues. This CDR3 is CASTGTQYEQYF. CDR3 coding DNA: TGTGCCAGCACCGGGACACAATACGAGCAGTACTTC.

The chain employs TRBV7-9 and TRBJ2-5, with D tentatively TRBD2 (5 bases). V lost 1 base and J 5 bases, leaving 14 bases between the germline ends. From germline, CDR1 is SEHNR and CDR2 FQNEAQ (reference sequence). The CDR3 is made up of 15 amino acids. This CDR3 reads CASSLGWGAWETQYF. CDR3 bases: TGTGCCAGCAGCTTAGGGTGGGGAGCGTGGGAGACCCAGTACTTC.

The chain uses TRBV27 and TRBJ2-1, with TRBD1 matching over 7 bases. The J segment lost 7 bases and the V segment lost 7 bases, leaving 10 bases of the junction unmatched. Germline V gene data show CDR1 as MNHEY and CDR2 as SMNVEV (reference sequence). The CDR3 loop spans 14 amino acids. CDR3 protein: CASKRTGPANEQFF. CDR3 in DNA: TGTGCCAGCAAACGGACAGGCCCGGCGAATGAGCAGTTCTTC.

V is TRBV7-2 and J is TRBJ2-4, with D perhaps TRBD2 (6 bases). This CDR3 is 18 amino acids long. Germline V lookup: CDR1 SGHTA, CDR2 FQGNSA. V lost 5 bases, J lost 4 bases, and 24 bases lay in between. The CDR3 is CASSHDILANTGKNIQYF. CDR3 bases: TGTGCCAGCAGCCATGACATCCTAGCGAACACTGGGAAAAACATTCAGTACTTC.

This clone appeared once. V usage is TRBV18 and J usage is TRBJ1-1; D is undetermined. Trimming removed 6 bases at V and 4 bases at J, with 12 bases between. Germline values: CDR1 KGHSH, CDR2 LQKENI. The CDR3 has 13 amino acids. CDR3 nucleotides: TGTGCCAGCTCGCCGGAGGCGGGCACTGAAGCTTTCTTT. It translates to CASSPEAGTEAFF.

This sequence joins TRBV9 and TRBJ2-1; possibly TRBD2 for D (5 bases). V was trimmed by 0 bases and J by 1 base, leaving 11 bases between them. This CDR3 has 16 residues. The germline gives CDR1 SGDLS, CDR2 YYNGEE. CDR3: CASSVGGSGSYNEQFF. The DNA of the CDR3 is TGTGCCAGCAGCGTAGGAGGGAGCGGTTCCTACAATGAGCAGTTCTTC. The complete variable domain, with remaining parts taken from reference TRBV9 and TRBJ2-1, reads DSGVTQTPKHLITATGQRVTLRCSPRSGDLSVYWYQQSLDQGLQFLIQYYNGEERAKGNILERFSAQQFPDLHSELNLSSLELGDSALYFCASSVGGSGSYNEQFFGPGTRLTVL.

The V gene is TRBV2, the J gene TRBJ1-4, with TRBD1 matching 7 bases. CDR1 and CDR2 (germline): SNHLY, FYNNEI. The CDR3 spans 14 residues. V lost 6 bases, J lost 10 bases, and 11 bases stayed unmatched. Here the CDR3 reads CASRRVQGGGKLFF. DNA of the CDR3: TGTGCCAGCAGGAGAGTCCAGGGGGGAGGAAAACTGTTTTTT.

This sequence joins TRBV6-1 and TRBJ1-1, with unresolved D. The germline gives CDR1 MNHNS, CDR2 SASEGT. V was cut by 4 bases and J by 0 bases, with 9 bases left in between. CDR3 length equals 14 residues. This CDR3 is CASSVSGMNTEAFF. CDR3 sequence (DNA): TGTGCCAGCAGTGTATCGGGGATGAACACTGAAGCTTTCTTT.

The V gene is TRBV11-2, the J gene TRBJ1-5; D not resolved. The CDR3 consists of 13 residues. V lost 5 bases and J 7 bases, leaving 12 bases between the germline ends. CDR1 is SGHAT, CDR2 FQNNGV, per germline. The CDR3 spells CASSTSPGQPQHF. The CDR3 nucleotides are TGTGCCAGCAGCACCTCCCCGGGACAGCCCCAGCATTTT.

This rearrangement joins TRBV10-3 to TRBJ1-3, with 9 bases identical to TRBD1. V shed 0 bases, J shed 6 bases, and the junction held 3 bases outside the gene matches. The length of the CDR3 is 15 residues. The germline V gene encodes CDR1 ENHRY and CDR2 SYGVKD. The CDR3 spells CAISESRTGENTIYF. The CDR3 DNA reads as TGTGCCATCAGTGAGTCAAGGACAGGGGAAAACACCATATATTTT.

V is TRBV9 and J is TRBJ1-1; the D is unclear. CDR3 length equals 13 residues. V lost 0 bases, J lost 4 bases, and 7 bases lay in between. Germline V lookup: CDR1 SGDLS, CDR2 YYNGEE. CDR3 in DNA: TGTGCCAGCAGCGTAGTATCAGGCACTGAAGCTTTCTTT. It encodes CASSVVSGTEAFF.

The V call is TRBV19, the J call TRBJ1-5; 11 positions agree with TRBD1. CDR1 is LNHDA and CDR2 is SQIVND in the germline V gene (reference sequence). The CDR3 loop spans 16 amino acids. Germline trimming cut 5 bases from V and 7 bases from J; bases unmatched to any gene: 10. The DNA for the CDR3 is TGTGCCAGTAGTCTTCGGACAGGGGGCGGGGGACAGCCCCAGCATTTT. It translates to CASSLRTGGGGQPQHF. The full variable domain, with the rest looked up from reference TRBV19 and TRBJ1-5, is DGGITQSPKYLFRKEGQNVTLSCEQNLNHDAMYWYRQDPGQGLRLIYYSQIVNDFQKGDIAEGYSVSREKKESFPLTVTSAQKNPTAFYLCASSLRTGGGGQPQHFGDGTRLSIL.

The chain uses TRBV27 and TRBJ1-2; 8 positions agree with TRBD1. CDR1 is MNHEY and CDR2 is SMNVEV in the germline V gene (reference sequence). V was pared by 10 bases and J by 4 bases, with 5 bases of the junction left unmatched. The CDR3 contains 12 residues. In DNA, the CDR3 is TGTGCCACTTCGGACAGGGTCTATGGCTACACCTTC. Amino acid sequence: CATSDRVYGYTF.

The rearrangement uses TRBV19 and TRBJ2-4; perhaps TRBD2 as D (6 bases). Germline V CDR1 and CDR2: LNHDA, SQIVND (reference sequence). Trimming took 2 bases from V and 0 from J, leaving 11 bases between them. The CDR3 loop spans 16 amino acids. Here the CDR3 DNA reads TGTGCCAGTAGTATAAGGAGGGAAGTAGCCAAAAACATTCAGTACTTC. Translated: CASSIRREVAKNIQYF.

The CDR3 coding sequence is TGTGCCAGCAGCGCCCAATACCTCAGTACCGGGGAGCTGTTTTTT. Translating gives CASSAQYLSTGELFF. This chain links TRBV9 with TRBJ2-2; D remains unclear. V was pared by 3 bases and J by 5 bases, with 14 bases between. CDR1 is SGDLS, CDR2 YYNGEE, per germline. The CDR3 runs to 15 residues.

The rearrangement uses TRBV5-1 and TRBJ2-5; 8 nucleotides match TRBD2. V trimming: 6 bases; J trimming: 1 base; junction bases outside the gene matches: 5. This CDR3 has 14 residues. From germline, CDR1 is SGHRS and CDR2 YFSETQ. CDR3: CASTPGGAQETQYF. Here the CDR3 DNA reads TGCGCCAGCACCCCCGGGGGGGCCCAAGAGACCCAGTACTTC.

The CDR3 sequence: CASSLRGGSNQPQHF. CDR3 sequence (DNA): TGTGCCAGCAGCTTAAGAGGAGGGAGCAATCAGCCCCAGCATTTT. The chain uses TRBV7-2 and TRBJ1-5; D remains ambiguous. Germline CDR1 is SGHTA and CDR2 is FQGNSA. The CDR3 has 15 residues. V shed 2 bases and J shed 1 base, with 9 bases lying between them.

The V call is TRBV6-5, the J call TRBJ1-1, with no clear D. From germline, CDR1 is MNHEY and CDR2 SVGAGI. Deletions cut 0 bases from V and 4 bases from J, with 9 bases between. This CDR3 is built from 14 residues. This CDR3 reads CASSYSYGSTEAFF. DNA of the CDR3: TGTGCCAGCAGTTACTCCTATGGGAGCACTGAAGCTTTCTTT.